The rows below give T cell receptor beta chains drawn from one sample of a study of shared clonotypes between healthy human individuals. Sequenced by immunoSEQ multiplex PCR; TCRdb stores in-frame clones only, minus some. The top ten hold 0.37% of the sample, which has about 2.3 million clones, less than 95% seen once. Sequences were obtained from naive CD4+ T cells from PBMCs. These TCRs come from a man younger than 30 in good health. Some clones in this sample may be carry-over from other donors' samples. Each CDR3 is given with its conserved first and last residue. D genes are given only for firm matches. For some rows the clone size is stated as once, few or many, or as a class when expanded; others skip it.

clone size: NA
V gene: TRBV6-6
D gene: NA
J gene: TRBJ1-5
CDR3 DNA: TGTGCCAGCAGTTACGGAGGGGCCCAATATAATCAGCCCCAGCATTTT
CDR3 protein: CASSYGGAQYNQPQHF

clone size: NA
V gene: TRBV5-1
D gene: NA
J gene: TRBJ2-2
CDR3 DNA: TGCGCCAGCCGAAGAGAGCCCGGGGAGCTGTTTTTT
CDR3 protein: CASRREPGELFF

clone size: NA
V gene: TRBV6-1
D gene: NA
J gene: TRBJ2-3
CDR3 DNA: TGTGCCAGCAGTGAAGTTCCGGGAGTTAGCGCAGATACGCAGTATTTT
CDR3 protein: CASSEVPGVSADTQYF

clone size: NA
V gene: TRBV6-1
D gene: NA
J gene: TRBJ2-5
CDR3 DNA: TGTGCCAGCAGTGGACTTGAGACCCAGTACTTC
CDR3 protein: CASSGLETQYF

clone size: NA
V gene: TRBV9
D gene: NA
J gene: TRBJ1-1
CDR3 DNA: TGTGCCAGCAATCGCGGTTCGAACACTGAAGCTTTCTTT
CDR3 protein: CASNRGSNTEAFF

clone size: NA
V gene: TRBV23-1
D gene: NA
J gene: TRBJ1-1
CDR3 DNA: TGCGCCAGCAGTCAATCGGAGGCCCTTTGGGGCACTGAAGCTTTCTTT
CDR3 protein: CASSQSEALWGTEAFF

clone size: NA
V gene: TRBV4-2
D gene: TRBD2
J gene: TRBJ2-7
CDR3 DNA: TGTGCCAGCAGCCAATCGCGGACTAGCTACCACGAGCAGTACTTC
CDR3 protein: CASSQSRTSYHEQYF

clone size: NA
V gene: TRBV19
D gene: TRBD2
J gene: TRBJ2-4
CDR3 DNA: TGTGCCAGTAGTGAAAGCGGGAGTTTGGCCAAAAACATTCAGTACTTC
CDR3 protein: CASSESGSLAKNIQYF

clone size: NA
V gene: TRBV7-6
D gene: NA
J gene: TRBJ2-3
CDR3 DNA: TGTGCCAGCAGCTTAGACTATCCCATACCGAGTGTGGATACGCAGTATTTT
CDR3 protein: CASSLDYPIPSVDTQYF

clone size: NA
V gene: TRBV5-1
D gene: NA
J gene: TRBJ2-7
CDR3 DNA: TGCGCCAGCAGCTTGCGCAGCGGGTCGTACGAGCAGTACTTC
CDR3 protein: CASSLRSGSYEQYF

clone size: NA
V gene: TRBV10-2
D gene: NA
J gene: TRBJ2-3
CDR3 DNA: TGCGCCAGCAGTGAAAGGGAGCCAAGCACAGATACGCAGTATTTT
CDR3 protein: CASSEREPSTDTQYF

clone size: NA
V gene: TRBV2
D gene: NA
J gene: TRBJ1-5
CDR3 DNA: TGTGCCAGCAAGGGGGACACTCACTATCAGCCCCAGCATTTT
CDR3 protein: CASKGDTHYQPQHF

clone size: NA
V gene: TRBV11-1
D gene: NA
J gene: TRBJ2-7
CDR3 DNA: TGTGCCAGCAGCTTAGGGCCGGCCTCCTACGAGCAGTACTTC
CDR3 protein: CASSLGPASYEQYF

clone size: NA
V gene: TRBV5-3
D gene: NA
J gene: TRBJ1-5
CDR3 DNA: TGTGCCAGATCCTCCCTTGGACAGCATGAAGCGCTTAGCAATCAGCCCCAGCATTTT
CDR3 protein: CARSSLGQHEALSNQPQHF

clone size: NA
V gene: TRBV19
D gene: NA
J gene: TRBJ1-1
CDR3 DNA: TGTGCCAGAAGACTTGCTTGGGGGTATACTGAAGCTTTCTTT
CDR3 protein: CARRLAWGYTEAFF

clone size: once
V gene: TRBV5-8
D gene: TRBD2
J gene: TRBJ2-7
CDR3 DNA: TGTGCCAGCAGCTTTTATAGGGGAGGGGATCACTACGAGCAGTACTTC
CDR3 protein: CASSFYRGGDHYEQYF

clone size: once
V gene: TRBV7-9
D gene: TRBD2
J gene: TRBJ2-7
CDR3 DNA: TGTGCCAGCAGCTTACGAACGGGGGGGAAATCCTACGAGCAGTACTTC
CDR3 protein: CASSLRTGGKSYEQYF

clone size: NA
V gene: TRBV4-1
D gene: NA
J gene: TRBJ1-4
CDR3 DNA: TGCGCCAGCAGATATACTGGGGGGGGCAGGGCAACTAATGAAAAACTGTTTTTT
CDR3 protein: CASRYTGGGRATNEKLFF

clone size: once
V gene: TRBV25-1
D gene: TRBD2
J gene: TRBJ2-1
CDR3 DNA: TGTGCCAGCAAGGGGACTCGGACTAGCGGGAATTCCTACAATGAGCAGTTCTTC
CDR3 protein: CASKGTRTSGNSYNEQFF

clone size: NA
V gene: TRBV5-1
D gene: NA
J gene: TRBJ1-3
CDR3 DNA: TGCGCCAGCAGCTTGGGCCCCCAGGGATCTGGAAACACCATATATTTT
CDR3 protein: CASSLGPQGSGNTIYF

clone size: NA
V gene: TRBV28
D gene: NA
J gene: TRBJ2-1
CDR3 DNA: TGTGCCACTCGAGGGCCCGCAAGGTCCTACAATGAGCAGTTCTTC
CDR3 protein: CATRGPARSYNEQFF

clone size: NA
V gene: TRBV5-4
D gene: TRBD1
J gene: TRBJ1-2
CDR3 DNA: TGTGCCAGCAGCCCGAGACAGGGTGACTATGGCTACACCTTC
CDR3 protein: CASSPRQGDYGYTF

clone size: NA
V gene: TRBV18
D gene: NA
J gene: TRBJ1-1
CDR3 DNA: TGTGCCAGCTCACCACCGGCGGGTCTGAACACTGAAGCTTTCTTT
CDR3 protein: CASSPPAGLNTEAFF

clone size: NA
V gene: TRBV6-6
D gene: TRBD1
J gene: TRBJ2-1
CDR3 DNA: TGTGCCAGCAGTCGGGACAGCTACAATGAGCAGTTCTTC
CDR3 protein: CASSRDSYNEQFF

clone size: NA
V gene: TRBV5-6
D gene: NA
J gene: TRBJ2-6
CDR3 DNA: TGTGCCAGCAGCTTGCGAACAGGGACTGGGGCCAACGTCCTGACTTTC
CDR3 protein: CASSLRTGTGANVLTF

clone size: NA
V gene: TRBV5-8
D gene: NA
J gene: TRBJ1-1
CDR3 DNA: TGTGCCAGCAGCTCACCCCACCCAGGTGAAGCTTTCTTT
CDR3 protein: CASSSPHPGEAFF

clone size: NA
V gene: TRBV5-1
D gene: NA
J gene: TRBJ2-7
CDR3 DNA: TGCGCCAGCAGCTTCTTACGCGGAGGGACCTACGAGCAGTACTTC
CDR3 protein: CASSFLRGGTYEQYF

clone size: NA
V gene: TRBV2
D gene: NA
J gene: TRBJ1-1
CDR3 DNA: TGTGCCAGCAGTAACGGGGGAAGCACTGAAGCTTTCTTT
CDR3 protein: CASSNGGSTEAFF

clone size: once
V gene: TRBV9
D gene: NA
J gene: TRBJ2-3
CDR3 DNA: TGTGCCAGCAGCGCCGCACGTGTAGATACGCAGTATTTT
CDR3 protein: CASSAARVDTQYF

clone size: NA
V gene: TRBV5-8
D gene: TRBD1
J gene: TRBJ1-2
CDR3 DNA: TGTGCCAGCAGTCCTCCGGGACAGGGGGCCGGCGGCTACACCTTC
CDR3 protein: CASSPPGQGAGGYTF

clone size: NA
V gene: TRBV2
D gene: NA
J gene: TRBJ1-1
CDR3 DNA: TGTGCCAGCAGTCCAACCCCCCCGGAGGGGGGCACTGAAGCTTTCTTT
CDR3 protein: CASSPTPPEGGTEAFF

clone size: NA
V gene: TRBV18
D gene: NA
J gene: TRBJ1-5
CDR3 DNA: TGTGCCAGCTCACCAGCGGGCGGCAATCAGCCCCAGCATTTT
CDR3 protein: CASSPAGGNQPQHF

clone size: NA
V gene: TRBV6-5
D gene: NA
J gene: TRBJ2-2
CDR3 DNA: TGTGCCAGCAGACCGGACAGCACGAACACCGGGGAGCTGTTTTTT
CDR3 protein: CASRPDSTNTGELFF

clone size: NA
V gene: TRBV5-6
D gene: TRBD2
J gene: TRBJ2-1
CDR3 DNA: TGTGCCAGCAGCTTGTGGACGGGACTAGCGGGAAATAATGAGCAGTTCTTC
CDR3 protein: CASSLWTGLAGNNEQFF

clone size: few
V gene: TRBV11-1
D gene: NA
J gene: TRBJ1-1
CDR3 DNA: TGTGCCAGCAGCCACGGACGGGGGAACACTGAAGCTTTCTTT
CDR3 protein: CASSHGRGNTEAFF

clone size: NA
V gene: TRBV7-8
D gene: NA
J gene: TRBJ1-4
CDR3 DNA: TGTGCCAGCAGCTTAGTGGGGGGAGTTTCGGGAAAACTGTTTTTT
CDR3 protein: CASSLVGGVSGKLFF

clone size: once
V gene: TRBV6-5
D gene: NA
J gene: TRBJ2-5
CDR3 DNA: TGTGCCAGCAGTAAGCGGCTACCTGAGACCCAGTACTTC
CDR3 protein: CASSKRLPETQYF

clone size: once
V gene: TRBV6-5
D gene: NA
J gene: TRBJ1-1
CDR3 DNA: TGTGCCAGCAGTTACCGGCAGCTGAACACTGAAGCTTTCTTT
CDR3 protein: CASSYRQLNTEAFF

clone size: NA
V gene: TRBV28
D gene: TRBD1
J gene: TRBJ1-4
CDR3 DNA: TGTGCCAGCTTAACCAGGGGGCGCGAGTACGAAAAACTGTTTTTT
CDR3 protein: CASLTRGREYEKLFF

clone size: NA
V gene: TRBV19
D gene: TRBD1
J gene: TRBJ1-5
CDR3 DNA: TGTGCCAGTAGTCCTTGGGACAGGGGTGGGAATCAGCCCCAGCATTTT
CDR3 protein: CASSPWDRGGNQPQHF

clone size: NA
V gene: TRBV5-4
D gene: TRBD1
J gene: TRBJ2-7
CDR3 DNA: TGTGCCAGCAGCTTGGCCGGGACAGGGGACGAGCAGTACTTC
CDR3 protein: CASSLAGTGDEQYF

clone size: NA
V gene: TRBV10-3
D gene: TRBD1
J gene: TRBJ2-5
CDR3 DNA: TGTGCCATCGGCGACCGGGACAGGGGTGCGGCCCAGTACTTC
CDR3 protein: CAIGDRDRGAAQYF

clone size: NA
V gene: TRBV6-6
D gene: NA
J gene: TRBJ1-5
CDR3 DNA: TGTGCCAGCAGTTACCCGGGCCCAAGATCCGGGCAGCCCCAGCATTTT
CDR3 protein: CASSYPGPRSGQPQHF

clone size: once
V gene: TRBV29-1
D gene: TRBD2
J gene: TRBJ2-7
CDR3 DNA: TGCAGCGTTGGAACCTTGGCTAGCGGGACCACCGAGCAGTACTTC
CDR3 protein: CSVGTLASGTTEQYF

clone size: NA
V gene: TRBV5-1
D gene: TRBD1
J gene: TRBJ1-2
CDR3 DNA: TGCGCCAGCTGCCTTATTCCGGGACAGGGGGCGGTTGGCTACACCTTC
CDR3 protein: CASCLIPGQGAVGYTF

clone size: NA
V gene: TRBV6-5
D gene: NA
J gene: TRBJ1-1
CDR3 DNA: TGTGCCAGCAGTTATAGGAGGTTGCATGGAGCTTTCTTT
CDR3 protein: CASSYRRLHGAFF

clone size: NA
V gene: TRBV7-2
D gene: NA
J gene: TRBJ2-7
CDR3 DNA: TGTGCCAGCAGCTTACGGGGGACAAGTACCTACGAGCAGTACTTC
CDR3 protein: CASSLRGTSTYEQYF

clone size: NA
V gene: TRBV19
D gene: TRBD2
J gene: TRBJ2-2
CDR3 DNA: TGTGCCAGTAGTATCGGTAGCGGGAGTCAGGAGCTGTTTTTT
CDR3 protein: CASSIGSGSQELFF

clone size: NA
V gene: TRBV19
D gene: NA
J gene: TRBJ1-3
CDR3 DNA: TGTGCCAGTAGCGAGAGAAGGAGGTCTGGAAACACCATATATTTT
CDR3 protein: CASSERRRSGNTIYF

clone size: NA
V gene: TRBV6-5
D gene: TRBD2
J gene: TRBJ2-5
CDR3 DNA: TGTGCCAGCAGTTCGGGACTAGCGGGAGCAGGGGAGACCCAGTACTTC
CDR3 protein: CASSSGLAGAGETQYF